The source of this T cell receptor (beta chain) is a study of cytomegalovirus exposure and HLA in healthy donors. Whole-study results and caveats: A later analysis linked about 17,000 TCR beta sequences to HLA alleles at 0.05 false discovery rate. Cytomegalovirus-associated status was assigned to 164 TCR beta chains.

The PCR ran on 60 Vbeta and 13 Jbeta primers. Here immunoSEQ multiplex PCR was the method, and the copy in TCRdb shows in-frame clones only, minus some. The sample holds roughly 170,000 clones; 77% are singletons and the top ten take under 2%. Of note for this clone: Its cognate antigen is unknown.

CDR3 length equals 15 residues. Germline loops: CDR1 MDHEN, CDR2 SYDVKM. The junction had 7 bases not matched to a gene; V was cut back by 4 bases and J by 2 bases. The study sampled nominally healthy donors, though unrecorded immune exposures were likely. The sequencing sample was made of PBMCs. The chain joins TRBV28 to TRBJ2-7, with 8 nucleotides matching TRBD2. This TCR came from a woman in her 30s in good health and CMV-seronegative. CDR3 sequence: CASSYEREQPYEQYF. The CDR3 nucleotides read TGTGCCAGCAGTTATGAGCGGGAGCAACCCTACGAGCAGTACTTC. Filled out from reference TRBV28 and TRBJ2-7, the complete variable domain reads DVKVTQSSRYLVKRTGEKVFLECVQDMDHENMFWYRQDPGLGLRLIYFSYDVKMKEKGDIPEGYSVSREKKERFSLILESASTNQTSMYLCASSYEREQPYEQYFGPGTRLTVT.